Below, 24 T cell receptor beta chains from the same sample are listed, as sequenced in a study of blood T cell repertoires in COVID-19 (dated by TCRdb to the early 2020s). Library preparation employed the immunoSEQ multiplex PCR assay. TCRdb retrieved this table from immuneACCESS and kept in-frame rearrangements only. Not all clones are present; in checked studies, unresolved V genes account for under half, and no reason is known for the remainder. This sample comprises 150,000 to 200,000 clones, 88% of them detected only once. The ten largest account for 25% to 30% of the sample. The sample consisted of peripheral blood. All receptors derive from a man between 60 and 75 years old with acute or convalescent COVID-19.

The rearrangement uses TRBV7-3 and TRBJ2-7; a possible D gene is TRBD1 (5 bases). The CDR3 has 16 residues. The V gene's germline CDR1 is SGHTA and CDR2 FQGTGA. Trimming shortened V by 5 bases and J by 1 base, and 18 bases separated the two germline ends. CDR3 nucleotides: TGTGCCAGCAGCGCCAATAAAACAGGTTTTTCCTACGAGCAGTACGTC. Protein: CASSANKTGFSYEQYV.

This chain uses TRBV19 with TRBJ2-3, with D unclear. The CDR3 is 12 residues long. V lost 4 bases to trimming and J lost 5 bases, with 7 bases between them. Germline CDR1 reads LNHDA; CDR2 reads SQIVND (reference sequence). CDR3 sequence reads: CASSTSLDTQYF. CDR3 nucleotide sequence: TGTGCCAGTAGTACTTCTTTAGATACGCAGTATTTT.

This clone was recorded only once. The V and J genes are TRBV5-1 and TRBJ2-7, with 8 bases identical to TRBD2. The V gene end was trimmed by 3 bases and the J gene end by 0 bases; junction bases not matched to a gene: 5. The CDR3 consists of 15 residues. Germline V CDR1 and CDR2: SGHRS, YFSETQ. CDR3 DNA: TGCGCCAGCAGCTGGTCCGGGACTAGCTCCTACGAGCAGTACTTC. Amino acids: CASSWSGTSSYEQYF.

The DNA for the CDR3 is TGTGCCAGTAGTATAGGAGGAATGGTGGGTTCACCCCTCCACTTT. Translated, it gives CASSIGGMVGSPLHF. The V gene is TRBV19, the J gene TRBJ1-6; D is undetermined. The CDR3 has 15 residues. Per the germline V gene, CDR1 is LNHDA and CDR2 is SQIVND (reference sequence). V shed 1 base and J shed 9 bases, with 13 bases lying between them. Full variable domain (outside the CDR3, taken from reference TRBV19 and TRBJ1-6): DGGITQSPKYLFRKEGQNVTLSCEQNLNHDAMYWYRQDPGQGLRLIYYSQIVNDFQKGDIAEGYSVSREKKESFPLTVTSAQKNPTAFYLCASSIGGMVGSPLHFGNGTRLTVT.

This clone was observed a single time. The V and J genes are TRBV25-1 and TRBJ1-2; D unresolved. CDR1 and CDR2 (germline): MGHDK, SYGVNS. The CDR3 is made up of 13 amino acids. Trimming removed 6 bases at V and 8 bases at J, with 16 bases between. The CDR3 reads CASSVGVGLGYTF. CDR3 nucleotide sequence: TGTGCCAGCAGCGTGGGCGTGGGTCTAGGCTACACCTTC.

The chain is built from TRBV19 and TRBJ1-5; 9 positions agree with TRBD1. The CDR3 has 15 amino acids. Unmatched junction bases numbered 13, after V lost 9 bases and J lost 7 bases. Germline V lookup: CDR1 LNHDA, CDR2 SQIVND (reference sequence). CDR3 protein: CASKDRGMSLQPQHF. The DNA for the CDR3 is TGTGCCAGCAAAGACAGGGGGATGAGTTTGCAGCCCCAGCATTTT.

The gene calls are TRBV23-1 and TRBJ1-4; no clear D gene. TRBV23-1 is assigned to the ORF class and has an uncertain function. This CDR3 region has 15 residues. Trimming stripped 0 bases from V and 2 bases from J, with 7 bases between. The CDR3 is CASSQSGKTNEKLFF. In DNA form, the CDR3 reads TGCGCCAGCAGTCAATCCGGGAAGACTAATGAAAAACTGTTTTTT.

This chain links TRBV5-6 with TRBJ1-1; tentatively, D is TRBD1 (6 bases). This CDR3 is built from 16 residues. Trimming took off 0 bases at V and 5 bases at J, with 17 bases between the two ends. Germline-derived CDR1 and CDR2 are SGHDT and YYEEEE. The CDR3 nucleotides read TGTGCCAGCAGCTTGGCTTCAACAGGGCGGTGGACTGAAGCTTTCTTT. This translates into CASSLASTGRWTEAFF.

This clone appeared a single time. The V gene is TRBV3-1 (or the pseudogene TRBV3-2), the J gene TRBJ1-1, with TRBD1 matching 9 bases. Germline V lookup: CDR1 LGHDT, CDR2 YNNKEL (reference sequence). The CDR3 covers 14 residues. V shed 6 bases, J shed 8 bases, and the junction held 10 bases outside the gene matches. Here the CDR3 reads CASRPTGGPSEAFF. CDR3 coding DNA: TGTGCCAGCAGGCCGACAGGGGGGCCTTCCGAAGCTTTCTTT.

The V and J genes are TRBV7-9 and TRBJ1-2; the D gene is possibly TRBD1 (5 bases). Germline V gene lookup returns CDR1 SEHNR and CDR2 FQNEAQ (reference sequence). V lost 0 bases and J lost 3, with 11 bases in between. This CDR3 has 15 amino acids. This chain's CDR3 is CASSLAGPGHYGYTF. In DNA form, the CDR3 reads TGTGCCAGCAGCTTAGCGGGTCCAGGGCACTATGGCTACACCTTC.

This clone was recorded at least ten times. The chain carries TRBV6-5 and TRBJ1-1, with D possibly matching TRBD1 (5 bases). Germline assignment: CDR1 MNHEY and CDR2 SVGAGI. V was clipped by 4 bases and J by 6 bases, with 12 bases between them. The CDR3 totals 13 residues. The CDR3 loop reads CASSWGGGAEAFF. The CDR3 bases are TGTGCCAGCAGTTGGGGTGGGGGGGCTGAAGCTTTCTTT.

This clone was recorded only once. The rearrangement joins TRBV9 to TRBJ2-2; a weak D match, TRBD1 (6 bases). The CDR3 covers 16 residues. Between the trimmed V and J ends, which lost 0 bases and 0 bases, there was a span of 9 bases. Germline V gene data show CDR1 as SGDLS and CDR2 as YYNGEE. Written as DNA, the CDR3 is TGTGCCAGCAGCGTAGGTGGGACAACGAACACCGGGGAGCTGTTTTTT. Encoded protein: CASSVGGTTNTGELFF.

Notes on this clone: The sample contains more than one DNA sequence encoding this CDR3. The chain employs TRBV7-2 and TRBJ1-2; TRBD1 aligns across 9 bases. In germline, CDR1 is SGHTA, CDR2 FQGNSA. The CDR3 runs 14 residues. The junction had 1 base not matched to a gene; V was cut back by 2 bases and J by 3 bases. Here the CDR3 DNA reads TGTGCCAGCAGCTTAACAGGGGGCGACTATGGCTACACCTTC. This encodes CASSLTGGDYGYTF.

This chain connects TRBV29-1 to TRBJ2-3, with 7 bases lining up with TRBD2. Germline CDR1 reads SQVTM; CDR2 reads ANQGSEA. This CDR3 spans 14 amino acids. The J segment lost 4 bases and the V segment lost 8 bases, leaving 12 bases of the junction unmatched. The CDR3 here is CSLPFAGESDTQYF. The CDR3 nucleotides read TGCAGCCTTCCCTTTGCGGGAGAGTCAGATACGCAGTATTTT.

This sequence joins TRBV30 and TRBJ1-2; possibly TRBD1 for D (6 bases). In germline, CDR1 is GTSNPN, CDR2 SVGIG (reference sequence). The CDR3 consists of 14 residues. Between the trimmed V and J ends, which lost 4 bases and 0 bases, there was a span of 12 bases. The DNA of the CDR3 is TGTGCCTGGACCTCAGGGGAAGCTAACTATGGCTACACCTTC. Protein sequence: CAWTSGEANYGYTF.

This rearrangement joins TRBV5-4 to TRBJ1-3; TRBD1 might be the D (6 bases). Trimming left V 2 bases short and J 2 bases short, with 11 bases between. The V gene's germline CDR1 is SGHNT and CDR2 YYREEE (reference sequence). CDR3 size: 15 residues. For the CDR3, the DNA is TGTGCCAGCAGCTTACGGGGGGGCCCTGGAAACACCATATATTTT. Translated, it gives CASSLRGGPGNTIYF.

This sequence joins TRBV11-3 and TRBJ2-3; 10 bases are a match to TRBD2. CDR3 length equals 16 residues. Trimming removed 3 bases from V and 3 bases from J; junction bases left unmatched: 6. Germline lookup yields CDR1 SGHNT and CDR2 YENEEA. The chain's CDR3 is CASSFRLAGKTDTQYF. The CDR3 DNA sequence: TGTGCCAGCAGCTTCCGACTAGCGGGCAAGACAGATACGCAGTATTTT.

This clone was detected only once. The rearrangement links TRBV11-2 to TRBJ1-6; D call uncertain. Germline assignment: CDR1 SGHAT and CDR2 FQNNGV. CDR3 length equals 13 residues. Trimming took 2 bases from V and 8 from J, leaving 7 bases between them. The CDR3 nucleotides read TGTGCCAGCAGCTTAAAAACACATTCACCCCTCCACTTT. Residues: CASSLKTHSPLHF. Full variable domain (missing parts from reference TRBV11-2 and TRBJ1-6): EAGVAQSPRYKIIEKRQSVAFWCNPISGHATLYWYQQILGQGPKLLIQFQNNGVVDDSQLPKDRFSAERLKGVDSTLKIQPAKLEDSAVYLCASSLKTHSPLHFGNGTRLTVT.

The chain links TRBV10-2 to TRBJ1-6; 8 nucleotides align to TRBD1. CDR3 length: 14 amino acids. Trimming at V came to 4 bases and at J to 7 bases, leaving 3 bases not matched to a gene. The V gene's germline CDR1 is WSHSY and CDR2 SAAADI. CDR3 nucleotides: TGCGCCAGCAGTGTACAGGGGGACAATTCACCCCTCCACTTT. It translates to CASSVQGDNSPLHF.

The genes are TRBV11-2 and TRBJ2-1; 7 bases match TRBD1. The CDR3 contains 18 residues. The trim removed 1 base at V and 5 bases at J, leaving 14 bases unmatched. The germline gives CDR1 SGHAT, CDR2 FQNNGV. The CDR3 sequence: CASSLAIYRGHRHNEQFF. CDR3 in DNA: TGTGCCAGCAGCTTAGCTATCTACAGGGGCCACAGGCACAATGAGCAGTTCTTC.

The rearrangement links TRBV7-2 to TRBJ1-2; 11 positions agree with TRBD1. This CDR3 has 16 amino acids. With 2 bases clipped from V and 7 bases from J, the junction kept 9 bases outside the gene matches. CDR1 and CDR2 from the germline V gene are SGHTA and FQGNSA. The CDR3 sequence: CASSLSHLGTGGGYTF. The CDR3 DNA reads TGTGCCAGCAGCTTATCGCACCTGGGGACAGGGGGTGGCTACACCTTC.

The gene calls are TRBV4-3 and TRBJ2-1; 7 nucleotides align to TRBD2. The length of the CDR3 is 15 residues. The junction had 13 bases not matched to a gene; V was cut back by 4 bases and J by 10 bases. CDR1 and CDR2 (germline): LGHNA, YSLEER. Here the CDR3 DNA reads TGCGCCAGCAGCCCCCGGGACTTCCCGCGGGAGGAGCAGTTCTTC. Amino acid sequence: CASSPRDFPREEQFF.

The chain combines TRBV6-5 with TRBJ1-5, with unresolved D. The CDR3 totals 13 residues. V was shortened by 6 bases and J by 1 base, with 7 bases between the two germline ends. Germline V gives CDR1 MNHEY, CDR2 SVGAGI. CDR3 residues: CASRVRSNQPQHF. CDR3 nucleotides: TGTGCCAGCAGGGTGCGGAGCAATCAGCCCCAGCATTTT.

The chain employs TRBV28 and TRBJ2-7, with 7 bases identical to TRBD1. The CDR3 length is 14 residues. Per the germline V gene, CDR1 is MDHEN and CDR2 is SYDVKM. The J segment lost 0 bases and the V segment lost 4 bases, leaving 3 bases of the junction unmatched. CDR3 loop: CASSSPGGSYEQYV. The CDR3 DNA follows: TGTGCCAGCAGTTCCCCAGGGGGCTCCTACGAGCAGTACGTC.